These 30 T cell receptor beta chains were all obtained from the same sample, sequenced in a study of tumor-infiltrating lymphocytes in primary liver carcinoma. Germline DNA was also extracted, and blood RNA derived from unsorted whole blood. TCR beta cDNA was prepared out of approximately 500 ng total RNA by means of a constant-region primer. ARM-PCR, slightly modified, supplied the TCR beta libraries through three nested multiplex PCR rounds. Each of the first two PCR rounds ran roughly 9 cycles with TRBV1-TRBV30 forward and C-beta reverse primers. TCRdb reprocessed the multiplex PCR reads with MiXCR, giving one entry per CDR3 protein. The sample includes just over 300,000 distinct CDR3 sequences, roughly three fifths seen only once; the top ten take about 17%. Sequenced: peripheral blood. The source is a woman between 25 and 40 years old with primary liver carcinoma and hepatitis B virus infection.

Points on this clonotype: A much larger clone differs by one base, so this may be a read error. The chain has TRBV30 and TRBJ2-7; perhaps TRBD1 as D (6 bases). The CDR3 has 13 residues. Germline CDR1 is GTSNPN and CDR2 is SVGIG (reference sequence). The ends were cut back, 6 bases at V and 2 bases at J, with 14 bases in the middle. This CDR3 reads CACLGDNTYEQYF. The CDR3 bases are TGTGCCTGCCTGGGGGACAACACCTACGAGCAGTACTTC.

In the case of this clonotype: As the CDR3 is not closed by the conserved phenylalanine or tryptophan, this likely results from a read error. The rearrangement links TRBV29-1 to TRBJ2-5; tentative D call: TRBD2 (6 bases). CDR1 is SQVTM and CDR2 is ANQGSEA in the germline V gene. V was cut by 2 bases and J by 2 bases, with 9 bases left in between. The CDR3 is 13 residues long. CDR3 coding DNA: TGCAGCGTTGAACTAGCGTATCAAGAGACCCAGTACCTC. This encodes CSVELAYQETQYL.

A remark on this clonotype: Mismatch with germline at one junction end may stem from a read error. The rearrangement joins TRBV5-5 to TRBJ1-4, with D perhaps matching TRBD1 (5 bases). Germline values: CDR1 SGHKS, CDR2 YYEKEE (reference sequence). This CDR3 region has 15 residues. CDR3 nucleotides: TGTGCTAGCAGCCCCTCCAGGGTACCTAATGAAAAACTGTTTTTT. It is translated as CASSPSRVPNEKLFF.

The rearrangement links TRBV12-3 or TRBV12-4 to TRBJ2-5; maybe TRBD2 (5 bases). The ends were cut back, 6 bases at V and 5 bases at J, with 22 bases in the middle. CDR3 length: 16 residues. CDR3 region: CASSPTPGLEGETQYF. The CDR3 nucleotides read TGTGCCAGCAGCCCAACGCCGGGATTAGAAGGGGAGACCCAGTACTTC.

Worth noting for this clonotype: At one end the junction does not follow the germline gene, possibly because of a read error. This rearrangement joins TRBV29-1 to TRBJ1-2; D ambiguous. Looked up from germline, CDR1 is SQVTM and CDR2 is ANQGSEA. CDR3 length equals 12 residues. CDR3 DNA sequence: TGTAGCGGATTAGGACTGGGCAAAGGCTACACCTTC. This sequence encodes CSGLGLGKGYTF.

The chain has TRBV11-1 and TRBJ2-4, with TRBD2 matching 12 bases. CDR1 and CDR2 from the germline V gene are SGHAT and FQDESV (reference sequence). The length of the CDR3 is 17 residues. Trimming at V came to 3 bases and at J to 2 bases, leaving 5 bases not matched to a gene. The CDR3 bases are TGTGCCAGCAGCTTTCCTTGGACTAGCGGGACCAAAAACATTCAGTACTTC. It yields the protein CASSFPWTSGTKNIQYF.

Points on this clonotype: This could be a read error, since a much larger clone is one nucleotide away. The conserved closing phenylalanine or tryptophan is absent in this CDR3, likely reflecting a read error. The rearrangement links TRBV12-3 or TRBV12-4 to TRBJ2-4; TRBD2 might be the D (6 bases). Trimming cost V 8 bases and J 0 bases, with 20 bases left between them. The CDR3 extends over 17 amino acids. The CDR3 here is CASSIPGRGLAKNIQYL. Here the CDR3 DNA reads TGTGCCAGCTCGATCCCCGGGCGGGGCCTAGCCAAAAACATTCAGTACTTG.

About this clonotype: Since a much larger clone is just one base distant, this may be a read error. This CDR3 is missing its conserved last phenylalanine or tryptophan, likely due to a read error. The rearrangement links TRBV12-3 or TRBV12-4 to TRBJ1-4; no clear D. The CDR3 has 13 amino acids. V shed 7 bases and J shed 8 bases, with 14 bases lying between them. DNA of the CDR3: TGTGCCAGCACTGTGGGGTATGACGAAAAACTGTTTTCT. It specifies CASTVGYDEKLFS.

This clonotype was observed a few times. CDR3 DNA sequence: TGCGCCAGCAGCCAAGAACGGACTAGCTCCTACGAGCAGTACTTC. Residues: CASSQERTSSYEQYF. The V gene is TRBV4-3, the J gene TRBJ2-7; 7 positions match TRBD2. Germline lookup yields CDR1 LGHNA and CDR2 YSLEER. Unmatched junction bases numbered 2, after V lost 0 bases and J lost 0 bases. The CDR3 covers 15 residues.

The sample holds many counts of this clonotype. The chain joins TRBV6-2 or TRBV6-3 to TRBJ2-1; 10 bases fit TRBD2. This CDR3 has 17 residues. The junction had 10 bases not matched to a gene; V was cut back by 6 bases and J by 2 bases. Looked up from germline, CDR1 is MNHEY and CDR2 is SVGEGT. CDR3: CASSIYLAGGAYNEQFF. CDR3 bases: TGTGCCAGCAGCATTTACTTAGCGGGAGGAGCCTACAATGAGCAGTTCTTC.

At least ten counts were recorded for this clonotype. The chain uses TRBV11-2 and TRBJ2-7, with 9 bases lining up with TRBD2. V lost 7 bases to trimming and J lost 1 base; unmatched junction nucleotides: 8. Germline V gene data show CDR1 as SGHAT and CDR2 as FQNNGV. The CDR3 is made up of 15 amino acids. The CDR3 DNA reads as TGTGCCAGCACCCCCTTTGCGGGAGGGTCCTACGAGCAGTACTTC. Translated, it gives CASTPFAGGSYEQYF.

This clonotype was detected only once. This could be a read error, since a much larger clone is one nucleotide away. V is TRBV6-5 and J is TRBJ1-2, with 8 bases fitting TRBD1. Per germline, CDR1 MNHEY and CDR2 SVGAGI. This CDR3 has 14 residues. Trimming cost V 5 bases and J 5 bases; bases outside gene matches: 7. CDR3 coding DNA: TGTGCCAGCAGTCCACAGGGGGTAGGGTATGGCTACACCTTC. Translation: CASSPQGVGYGYTF.

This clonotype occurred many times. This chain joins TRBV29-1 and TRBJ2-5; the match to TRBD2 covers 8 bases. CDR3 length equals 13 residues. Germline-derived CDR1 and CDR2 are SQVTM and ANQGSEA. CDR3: CSSGLAGGETQYF. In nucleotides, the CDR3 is TGCAGTTCCGGGCTAGCGGGTGGTGAGACCCAGTACTTC.

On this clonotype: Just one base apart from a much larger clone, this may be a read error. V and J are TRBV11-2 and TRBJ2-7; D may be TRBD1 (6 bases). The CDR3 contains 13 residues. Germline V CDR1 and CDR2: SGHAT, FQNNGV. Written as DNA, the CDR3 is TGTGCCAGCGGCTTCCCAGGGGTCCACGAGCAGTACTTC. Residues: CASGFPGVHEQYF.

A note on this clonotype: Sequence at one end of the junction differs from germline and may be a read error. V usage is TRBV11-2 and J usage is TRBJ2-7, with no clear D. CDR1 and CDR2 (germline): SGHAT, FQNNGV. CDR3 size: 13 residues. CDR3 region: CACSYEGYYEQYF. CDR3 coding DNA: TGTGCCTGCAGCTATGAAGGGTACTACGAGCAGTATTTC.

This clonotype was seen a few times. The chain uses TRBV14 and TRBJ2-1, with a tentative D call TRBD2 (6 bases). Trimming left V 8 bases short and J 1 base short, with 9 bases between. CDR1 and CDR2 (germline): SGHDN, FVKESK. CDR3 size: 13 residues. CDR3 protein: CASGGRSYNEQFF. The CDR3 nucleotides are TGTGCCAGCGGAGGGCGATCCTACAATGAGCAGTTCTTC.

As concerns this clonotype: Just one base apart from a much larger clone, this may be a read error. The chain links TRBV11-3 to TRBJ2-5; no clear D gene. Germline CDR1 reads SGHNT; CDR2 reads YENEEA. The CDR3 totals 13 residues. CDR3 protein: CASSIGPQEIQYF. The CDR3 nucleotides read TGTGCCAGCAGCATAGGACCTCAAGAGATCCAGTACTTC.

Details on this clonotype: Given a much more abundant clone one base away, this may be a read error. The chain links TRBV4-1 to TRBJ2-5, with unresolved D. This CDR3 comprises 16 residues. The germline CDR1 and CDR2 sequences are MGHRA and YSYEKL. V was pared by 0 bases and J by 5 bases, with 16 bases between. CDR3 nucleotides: TGCGCCAGCAGCCAAGAAGACGTAGTCAGCCGGGAGACCCAGTACTTC. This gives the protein CASSQEDVVSRETQYF.

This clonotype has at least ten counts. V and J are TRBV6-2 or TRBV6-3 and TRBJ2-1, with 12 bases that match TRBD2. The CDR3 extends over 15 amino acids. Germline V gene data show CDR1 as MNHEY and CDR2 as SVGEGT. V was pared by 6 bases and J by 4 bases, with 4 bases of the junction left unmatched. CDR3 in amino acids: CASSRTSGGYNEQFF. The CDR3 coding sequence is TGTGCCAGCAGCCGAACTAGCGGGGGGTACAATGAGCAGTTCTTC.

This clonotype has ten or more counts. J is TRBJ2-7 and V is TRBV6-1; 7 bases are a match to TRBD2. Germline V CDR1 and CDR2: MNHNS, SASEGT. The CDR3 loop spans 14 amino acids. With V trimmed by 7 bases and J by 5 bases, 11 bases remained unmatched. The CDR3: CASTLKGLDDEQYF. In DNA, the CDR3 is TGTGCCAGCACCCTCAAAGGACTAGACGACGAGCAGTACTTC.

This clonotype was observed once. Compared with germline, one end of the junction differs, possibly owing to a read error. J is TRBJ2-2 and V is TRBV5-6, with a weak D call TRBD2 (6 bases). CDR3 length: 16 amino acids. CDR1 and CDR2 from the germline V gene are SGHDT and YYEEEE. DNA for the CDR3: TGTGCCAGCAGTCTCGGTGGGCAGGGAGGTACCGGGGGGCTGTTTTTT. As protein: CASSLGGQGGTGGLFF.

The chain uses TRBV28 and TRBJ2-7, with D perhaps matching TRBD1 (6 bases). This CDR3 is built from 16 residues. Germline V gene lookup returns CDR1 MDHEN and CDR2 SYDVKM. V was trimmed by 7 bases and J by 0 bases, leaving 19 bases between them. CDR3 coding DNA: TGTGCCAGCACCCTGACAGGCCGTAAGGGCTCCTACGAGCAGTACTTC. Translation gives CASTLTGRKGSYEQYF.

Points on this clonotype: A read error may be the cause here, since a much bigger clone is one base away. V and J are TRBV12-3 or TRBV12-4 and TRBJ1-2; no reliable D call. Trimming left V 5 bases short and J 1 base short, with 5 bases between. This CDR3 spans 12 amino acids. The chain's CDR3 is CASSLCNYGYTF. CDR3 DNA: TGTGCCAGCAGTCTCTGTAACTATGGCTACACCTTC.

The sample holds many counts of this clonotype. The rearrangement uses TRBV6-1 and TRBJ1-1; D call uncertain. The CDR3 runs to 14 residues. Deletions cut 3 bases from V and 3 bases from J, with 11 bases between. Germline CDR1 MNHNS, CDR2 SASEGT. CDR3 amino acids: CASSEYSPYTEAFF. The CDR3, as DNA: TGTGCCAGCAGTGAGTACTCCCCTTACACTGAAGCTTTCTTT.

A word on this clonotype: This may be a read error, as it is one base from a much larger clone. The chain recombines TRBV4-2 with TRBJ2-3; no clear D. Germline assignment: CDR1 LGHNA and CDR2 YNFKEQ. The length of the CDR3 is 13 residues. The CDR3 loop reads CANSQERQYGQYF. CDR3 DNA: TGTGCCAACAGCCAAGAGCGACAATACGGGCAGTATTTT.

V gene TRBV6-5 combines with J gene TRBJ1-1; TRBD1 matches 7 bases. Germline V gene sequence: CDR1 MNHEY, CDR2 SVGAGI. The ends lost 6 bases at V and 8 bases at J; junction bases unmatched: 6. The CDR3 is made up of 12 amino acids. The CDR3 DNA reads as TGTGCCAGCAGACGTGGGACAGAGGAAGCTTTCTTT. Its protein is CASRRGTEEAFF.

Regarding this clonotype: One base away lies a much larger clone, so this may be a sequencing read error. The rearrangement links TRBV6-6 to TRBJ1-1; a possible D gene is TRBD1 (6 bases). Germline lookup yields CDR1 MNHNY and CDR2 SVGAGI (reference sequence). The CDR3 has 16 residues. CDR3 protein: CASVPWTDSMNTEALF. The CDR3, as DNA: TGTGCCAGCGTCCCTTGGACAGACAGCATGAACACTGAAGCTCTCTTT.

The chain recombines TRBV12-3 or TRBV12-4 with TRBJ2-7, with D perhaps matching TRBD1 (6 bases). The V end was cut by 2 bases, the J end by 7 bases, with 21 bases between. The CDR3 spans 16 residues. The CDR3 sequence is CASSLMGASILREQYF. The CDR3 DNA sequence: TGTGCCAGCAGTTTAATGGGGGCGAGCATACTGAGGGAGCAGTACTTC.

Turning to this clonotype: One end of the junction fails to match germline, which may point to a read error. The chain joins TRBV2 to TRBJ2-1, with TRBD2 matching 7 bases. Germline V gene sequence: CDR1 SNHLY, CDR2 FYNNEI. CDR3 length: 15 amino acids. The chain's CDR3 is CASRLRGVTYNEQLF. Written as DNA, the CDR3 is TGTGCCAGCAGACTCCGGGGGGTTACCTACAATGAGCAGTTGTTC.

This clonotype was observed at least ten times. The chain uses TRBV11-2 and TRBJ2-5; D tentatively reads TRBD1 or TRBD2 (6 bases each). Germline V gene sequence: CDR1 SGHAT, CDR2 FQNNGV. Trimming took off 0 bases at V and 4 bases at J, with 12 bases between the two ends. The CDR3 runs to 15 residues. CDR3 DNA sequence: TGTGCCAGCAGCTTAGAGCCCGGGGGCGTAGAGACCCAGTACTTC. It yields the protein CASSLEPGGVETQYF.